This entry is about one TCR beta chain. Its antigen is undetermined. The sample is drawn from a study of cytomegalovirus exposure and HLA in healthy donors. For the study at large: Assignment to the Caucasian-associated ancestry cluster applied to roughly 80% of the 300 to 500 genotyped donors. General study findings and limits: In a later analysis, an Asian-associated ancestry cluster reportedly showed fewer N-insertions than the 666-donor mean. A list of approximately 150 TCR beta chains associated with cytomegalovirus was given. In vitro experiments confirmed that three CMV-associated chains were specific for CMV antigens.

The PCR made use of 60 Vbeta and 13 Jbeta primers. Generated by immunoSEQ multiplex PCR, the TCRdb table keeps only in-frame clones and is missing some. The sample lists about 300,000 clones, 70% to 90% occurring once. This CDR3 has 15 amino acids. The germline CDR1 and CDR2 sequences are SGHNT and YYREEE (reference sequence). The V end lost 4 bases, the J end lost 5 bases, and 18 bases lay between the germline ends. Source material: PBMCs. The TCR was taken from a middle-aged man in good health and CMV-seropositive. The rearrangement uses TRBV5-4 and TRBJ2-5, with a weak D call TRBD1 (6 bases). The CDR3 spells CASSIGSGARETQYF. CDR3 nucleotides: TGTGCCAGCAGCATAGGCTCAGGGGCCCGGGAGACCCAGTACTTC.